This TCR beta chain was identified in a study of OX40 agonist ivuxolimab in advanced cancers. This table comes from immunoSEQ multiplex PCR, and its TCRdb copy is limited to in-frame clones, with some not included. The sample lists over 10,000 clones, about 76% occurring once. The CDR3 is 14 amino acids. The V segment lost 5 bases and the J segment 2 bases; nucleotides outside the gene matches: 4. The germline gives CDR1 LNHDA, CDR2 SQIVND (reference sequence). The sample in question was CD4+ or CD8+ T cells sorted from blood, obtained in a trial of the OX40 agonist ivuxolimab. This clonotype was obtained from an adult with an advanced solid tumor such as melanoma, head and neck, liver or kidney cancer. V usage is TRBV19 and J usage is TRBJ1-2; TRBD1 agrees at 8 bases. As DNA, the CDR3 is TGTGCCAGTAGTGTCAGGGGGCGGAACTATGGCTACACCTTC. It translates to CASSVRGRNYGYTF.